This T cell receptor beta chain was retrieved from a study of beta chain features in type 1 diabetes. Findings and limits, study-wide: Type 1 diabetes patients had TCRB CDR3s that were shorter (moderately but significantly so) in all four CD4+ subsets.

With 7 bases clipped from V and 6 bases from J, the junction kept 6 bases outside the gene matches. Germline-derived CDR1 and CDR2 are SQVTM and ANQGSEA. The CDR3 totals 14 residues. The sample holds a few counts of this clone. What it recognizes is unknown. Sequencing targeted expressed TCRB transcripts, as all isolated RNA had been reverse transcribed. The table came from immunoSEQ multiplex PCR; TCRdb's copy has only in-frame clones and leaves some out. The data show 300,000 to 400,000 clones, 8.5% to 10% seen once. Sequencing input: central memory CD4+ T cells from blood. This receptor was obtained from a young man with type 1 diabetes. The J gene is TRBJ2-2, the V gene TRBV29-1; 12 bases agree with TRBD1. Written as DNA, the CDR3 is TGCAGCGCCGGGACAGGGGGCGGGTCCGGGGAGCTGTTTTTT. Protein: CSAGTGGGSGELFF.